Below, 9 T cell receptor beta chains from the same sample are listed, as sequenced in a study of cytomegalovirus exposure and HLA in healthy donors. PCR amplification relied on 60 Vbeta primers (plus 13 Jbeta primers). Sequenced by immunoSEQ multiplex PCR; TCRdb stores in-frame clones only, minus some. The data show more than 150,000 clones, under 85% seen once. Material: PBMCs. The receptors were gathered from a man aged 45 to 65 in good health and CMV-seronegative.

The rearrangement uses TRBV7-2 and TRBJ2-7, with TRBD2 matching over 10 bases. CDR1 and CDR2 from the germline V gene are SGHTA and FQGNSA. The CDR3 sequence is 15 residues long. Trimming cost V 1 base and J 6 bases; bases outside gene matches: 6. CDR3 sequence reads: CASSLESAGGREQYF. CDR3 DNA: TGTGCCAGCAGCTTAGAGTCAGCGGGAGGGCGCGAGCAGTACTTC.

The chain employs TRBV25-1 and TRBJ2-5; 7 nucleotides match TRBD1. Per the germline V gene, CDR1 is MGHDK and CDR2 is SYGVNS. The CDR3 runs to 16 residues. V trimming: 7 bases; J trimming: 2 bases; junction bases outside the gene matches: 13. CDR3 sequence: CASNGVPGGAQETQYF. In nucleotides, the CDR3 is TGTGCCAGCAACGGGGTGCCAGGGGGTGCTCAAGAGACCCAGTACTTC.

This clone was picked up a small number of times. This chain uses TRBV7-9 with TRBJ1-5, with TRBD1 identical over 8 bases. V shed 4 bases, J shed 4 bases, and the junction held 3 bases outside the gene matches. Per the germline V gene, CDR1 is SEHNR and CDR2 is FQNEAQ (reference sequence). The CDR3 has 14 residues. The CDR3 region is CASSSGQANQPQHF. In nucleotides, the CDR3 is TGTGCCAGCAGCTCGGGACAGGCGAATCAGCCCCAGCATTTT.

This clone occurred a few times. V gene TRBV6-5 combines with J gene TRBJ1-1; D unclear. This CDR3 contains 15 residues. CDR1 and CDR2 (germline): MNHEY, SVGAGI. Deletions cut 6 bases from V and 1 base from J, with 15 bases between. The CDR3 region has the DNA TGTGCCAGCAGCCGAAGCCCGGGAGCGAACACTGAAGCTTTCTTT. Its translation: CASSRSPGANTEAFF.

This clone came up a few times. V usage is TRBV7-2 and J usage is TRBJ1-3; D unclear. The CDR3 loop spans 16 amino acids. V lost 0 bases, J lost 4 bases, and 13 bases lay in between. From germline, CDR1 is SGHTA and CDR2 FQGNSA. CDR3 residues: CASSLAVGLSGNTIYF. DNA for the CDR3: TGTGCCAGCAGCTTAGCAGTAGGACTCTCCGGAAACACCATATATTTT.

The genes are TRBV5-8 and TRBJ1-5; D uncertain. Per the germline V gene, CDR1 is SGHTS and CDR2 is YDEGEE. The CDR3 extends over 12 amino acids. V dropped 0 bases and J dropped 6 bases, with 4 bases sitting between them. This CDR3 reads CASSLVVQPQHF. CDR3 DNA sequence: TGTGCCAGCAGCTTGGTAGTTCAGCCCCAGCATTTT.

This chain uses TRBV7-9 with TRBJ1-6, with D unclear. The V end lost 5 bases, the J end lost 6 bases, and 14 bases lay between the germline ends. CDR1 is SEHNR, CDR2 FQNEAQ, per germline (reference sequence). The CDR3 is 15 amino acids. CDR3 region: CASSPEHRFNSPLHF. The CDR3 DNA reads TGTGCCAGCAGCCCCGAGCACCGATTTAATTCACCCCTCCACTTT.

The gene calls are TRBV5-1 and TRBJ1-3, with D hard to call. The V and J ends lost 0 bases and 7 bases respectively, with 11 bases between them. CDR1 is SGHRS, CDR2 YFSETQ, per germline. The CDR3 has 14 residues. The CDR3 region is CASSLAWRANTIYF. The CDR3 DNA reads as TGCGCCAGCAGCTTGGCCTGGAGGGCCAACACCATATATTTT.

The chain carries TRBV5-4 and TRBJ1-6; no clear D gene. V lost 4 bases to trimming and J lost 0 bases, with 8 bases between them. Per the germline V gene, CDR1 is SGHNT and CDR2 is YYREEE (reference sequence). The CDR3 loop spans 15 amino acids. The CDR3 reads CASSPSGSYNSPLHF. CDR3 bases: TGTGCCAGCAGCCCCTCAGGCTCCTATAATTCACCCCTCCACTTT.